This T cell receptor beta chain was recorded in a study of beta chain features in type 1 diabetes. All of the isolated RNA was reverse transcribed, so expressed TCRB transcripts were sequenced. Method: immunoSEQ multiplex PCR; TCRdb's copy keeps in-frame clones and lacks some. The table shows about 620,000 clones, with 15% to 17% occurring only once. Unmatched junction bases numbered 21, after V lost 5 bases and J lost 5 bases. The CDR3 is made up of 19 amino acids. Germline lookup yields CDR1 KGHSH and CDR2 LQKENI. This clone was seen a handful of times. Each of the CD4+ naive, central memory, regulatory and stem cell-like memory populations was sorted via CD45RO/CCR7/CD25/CD127/CD95/CD27. Post-sort purity exceeded 98% for all sorted populations.

The TCR sequence derives from a man aged 18-30 years in good health. The sample taken for sequencing was naive CD4+ T cells from blood. The chain employs TRBV18 and TRBJ2-1; the match to TRBD1 covers 7 bases. CDR3 sequence reads: CASSAQTGRPPTKNNEQFF. CDR3 DNA: TGTGCCAGCTCAGCCCAGACAGGGCGTCCACCTACCAAAAACAATGAGCAGTTCTTC.